This T cell receptor (beta chain) was identified in a study of cytomegalovirus exposure and HLA in healthy donors. 60 Vbeta and 13 Jbeta primers were used in PCR. TCRdb keeps only in-frame clones here, not all; method: immunoSEQ multiplex PCR. Among 100,000 to 150,000 clones listed, over 60% were seen once. Turning to this clone: The antigen is undetermined.

The junction had 5 bases not matched to a gene; V was cut back by 2 bases and J by 6 bases. This CDR3 is 14 amino acids long. The germline CDR1 and CDR2 sequences are SGHDN and FVKESK. Overall study findings and caveats: Previously analyzed data showed that most TCR beta V segments were productive at a frequency of about 87% or about 30%. Excluded were some V segments that proved indistinguishable, including TRBV6-2 and TRBV6-3.

Specimen: PBMCs. The rearrangement uses TRBV14 and TRBJ2-7, with TRBD1 identical over 9 bases. The receptor comes from a man aged 18 to 29 in good health and CMV-seropositive. For the CDR3, the DNA is TGTGCCAGCAGCCAATCCCGACAGGGGGGCGAGCAGTACTTC. As protein: CASSQSRQGGEQYF.